Sequencing of this TCR beta chain was carried out in a study of blood T cell repertoires in COVID-19. Across the whole study: Samples taken during acute and convalescent COVID-19 were collected in the United States, Italy and Spain.

Germline CDR1 and CDR2: SGHTA and FQGNSA. The CDR3 runs to 11 residues. V lost 3 bases and J lost 9, with 7 bases in between. Generated by immunoSEQ multiplex PCR, the TCRdb table keeps only in-frame clones and is missing some. The sample has 180,000 or so clones; about nine tenths are singletons. The chain carries TRBV7-2 and TRBJ2-3; D is possibly TRBD2 (5 bases). Input material: peripheral blood. The sequence was obtained from a man aged 40-49 years with acute or convalescent COVID-19. This chain's CDR3 is CASSFRETQYF. CDR3 bases: TGTGCCAGCAGCTTTCGGGAAACGCAGTATTTT.